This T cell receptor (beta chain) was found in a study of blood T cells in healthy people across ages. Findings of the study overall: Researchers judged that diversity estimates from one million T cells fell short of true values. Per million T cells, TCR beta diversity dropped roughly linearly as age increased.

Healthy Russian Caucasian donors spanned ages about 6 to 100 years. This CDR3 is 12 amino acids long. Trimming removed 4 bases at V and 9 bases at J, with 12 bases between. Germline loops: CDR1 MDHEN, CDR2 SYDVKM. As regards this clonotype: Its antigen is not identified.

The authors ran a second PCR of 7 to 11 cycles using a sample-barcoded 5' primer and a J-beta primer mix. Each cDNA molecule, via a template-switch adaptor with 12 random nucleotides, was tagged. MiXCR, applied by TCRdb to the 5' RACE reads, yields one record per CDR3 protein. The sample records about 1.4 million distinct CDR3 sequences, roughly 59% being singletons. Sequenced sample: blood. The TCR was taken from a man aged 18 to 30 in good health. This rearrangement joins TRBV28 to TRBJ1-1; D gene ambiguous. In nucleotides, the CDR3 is TGTGCCAGCAGTTCCCTGCGGTTTCAAGCTTTCTTT. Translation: CASSSLRFQAFF.